The 14 T cell receptor beta chains presented below share a single source sample, sequenced in a study of blood T cells in healthy people across ages. With a J-beta primer mix and a sample-barcoded 5' primer, a second PCR ran about 7 to 11 cycles. MiXCR was run by TCRdb on the 5' RACE reads, yielding one entry per CDR3 protein. The table has approximately 800,000 distinct CDR3 sequences, approximately 67% seen once; the top ten hold roughly 25%. Sequencing used blood. The receptors derive from a man aged 30 to 45 in good health.

The chain carries TRBV15 and TRBJ1-1; D is perhaps TRBD1 (5 bases). Trimming pared 3 bases from V and 1 base from J, leaving 12 bases between. The CDR3 spans 15 residues. Germline V gene lookup returns CDR1 LNHNV and CDR2 YYDKDF (reference sequence). CDR3 sequence reads: CATSSLGHRNTEAFF. Written as DNA, the CDR3 is TGTGCCACCAGCAGCTTAGGACACCGGAACACTGAAGCTTTCTTT.

The chain's CDR3 is CASSLEAGQTNTDTQYF. CDR3 sequence (DNA): TGTGCCAGCAGCTTAGAAGCGGGACAAACGAACACAGATACGCAGTATTTT. The V and J genes are TRBV11-1 and TRBJ2-3; D is perhaps TRBD2 (7 bases). The CDR3 runs to 17 residues. Trimming left V 1 base short and J 2 bases short, with 16 bases between. Per germline, CDR1 SGHAT and CDR2 FQDESV (reference sequence).

V gene TRBV4-3 combines with J gene TRBJ2-1; D is uncertain. The germline CDR1 and CDR2 sequences are LGHNA and YSLEER. Trimming removed 4 bases from V and 6 bases from J, with 16 bases in between. The CDR3 sequence is 15 residues long. CDR3 in amino acids: CASSPRATQSNEQFF. CDR3 in DNA: TGCGCCAGCAGCCCCCGAGCCACCCAGAGCAATGAGCAGTTCTTC.

The chain uses TRBV6-1 and TRBJ2-1, with D possibly being TRBD2 (7 bases). Trimming cost V 1 base and J 8 bases, with 15 bases left between them. The CDR3 is 15 residues long. The germline CDR1 and CDR2 sequences are MNHNS and SASEGT. Here the CDR3 DNA reads TGTGCCAGCAGTGAAGGGCTCAGGGGAGGGTATGAGCAGTTCTTC. This sequence encodes CASSEGLRGGYEQFF.

The chain recombines TRBV9 with TRBJ2-4, with 7 bases fitting TRBD2. Unmatched junction bases numbered 8, after V lost 5 bases and J lost 3 bases. This CDR3 is 15 amino acids long. Germline V lookup: CDR1 SGDLS, CDR2 YYNGEE. CDR3: CASSATSGGKNIQYF. The CDR3 DNA reads TGTGCCAGCAGTGCAACATCGGGAGGCAAAAACATTCAGTACTTC.

The CDR3 sequence is CASSSTLEARSNTQYF. The CDR3 DNA is TGTGCCAGCAGCTCGACCTTGGAGGCCCGCAGCAATACGCAGTATTTT. The chain links TRBV5-6 to TRBJ2-3; tentative D call: TRBD2 (5 bases). Trimming took off 3 bases at V and 7 bases at J, with 21 bases between the two ends. This CDR3 region has 16 residues. CDR1 and CDR2 from the germline V gene are SGHDT and YYEEEE. Combining the CDR3 with reference TRBV5-6 and TRBJ2-3 gives the whole variable domain DAGVTQSPTHLIKTRGQQVTLRCSPKSGHDTVSWYQQALGQGPQFIFQYYEEEERQRGNFPDRFSGHQFPNYSSELNVNALLLGDSALYLCASSSTLEARSNTQYFGPGTRLTVL.

The chain couples TRBV6-6 to TRBJ2-1; 12 positions agree with TRBD2. Losses at the gene ends were 7 bases for V and 7 bases for J; bases not matched to a gene: 8. Germline CDR1 and CDR2: MNHNY and SVGAGI (reference sequence). The CDR3 is 15 residues long. The CDR3 nucleotides are TGTGCCAGCATTGGGACTAGCGGGCCACTTAATGAGCAGTTCTTC. Residues: CASIGTSGPLNEQFF.

The gene calls are TRBV4-3 and TRBJ2-7; TRBD1 aligns across 7 bases. Germline lookup yields CDR1 LGHNA and CDR2 YSLEER. CDR3 length: 15 residues. The ends lost 2 bases at V and 2 bases at J; junction bases unmatched: 6. The CDR3 bases are TGCGCCAGCAGCCAACGGTTAGGGGGCCCCTACGAGCAGTACTTC. Amino acid sequence: CASSQRLGGPYEQYF.

This clonotype was counted between two and nine times. The CDR3 coding sequence is TGTGCCAGCAGTGAGGGAGCCGGGGAGCTGTTTTTT. Amino acids: CASSEGAGELFF. This chain connects TRBV28 to TRBJ2-2; a possible D gene is TRBD2 (5 bases). CDR3 length equals 12 residues. Germline V CDR1 and CDR2: MDHEN, SYDVKM. V dropped 5 bases and J dropped 6 bases, with 7 bases sitting between them.

The chain joins TRBV25-1 to TRBJ1-2; a possible D gene is TRBD1 (5 bases). Germline assignment: CDR1 MGHDK and CDR2 SYGVNS. The CDR3 runs to 15 residues. Trimming cost V 2 bases and J 8 bases, with 18 bases left between them. In DNA, the CDR3 is TGTGCCAGCAGTGAAGGGGCGGGCAGGGATAACGGCTACACCTTC. It specifies CASSEGAGRDNGYTF.

The chain joins TRBV5-5 to TRBJ2-7, with 11 positions matching TRBD2. The DNA end is more similar to TRBJ2-5, so the J call may be wrong. This CDR3 has 17 amino acids. In germline, CDR1 is SGHKS, CDR2 YYEKEE (reference sequence). CDR3 bases: TGTGCCAGCAGCCCGGGAGGCCTAGCGGGGGGAAGTGAGACCCAGTACTTC. Translation gives CASSPGGLAGGSETQYF.

The V gene is TRBV9, the J gene TRBJ2-6; no clear D. This CDR3 comprises 16 residues. Trimming cost V 1 base and J 2 bases, with 10 bases left between them. Germline V gives CDR1 SGDLS, CDR2 YYNGEE. As DNA, the CDR3 is TGTGCCAGCAGCGTAAAGAGGACCGCTGGGGCCAACGTCCTGACTTTC. Translating gives CASSVKRTAGANVLTF.

V is TRBV6-2 or TRBV6-3 and J is TRBJ2-1, with TRBD2 as a possible D gene (5 bases). V gave up 5 bases and J gave up 10 bases, with 9 bases separating them. CDR3 length: 11 amino acids. The germline gives CDR1 MNHEY, CDR2 SVGEGT. CDR3 protein: CASSPEREQFF. DNA for the CDR3: TGTGCCAGCAGTCCGGAGCGGGAGCAGTTCTTC.

The V and J genes are TRBV27 and TRBJ2-3; the D gene is possibly TRBD2 (6 bases). This CDR3 contains 14 residues. Germline assignment: CDR1 MNHEY and CDR2 SMNVEV (reference sequence). V was pared by 6 bases and J by 4 bases, with 14 bases between. DNA of the CDR3: TGTGCCAGCAGGGCACTAGGAGGGGCAGATACGCAGTATTTT. Amino acid sequence: CASRALGGADTQYF.